This T cell receptor beta chain was profiled in a study of human T cells and chemical hapten exposure (dated by TCRdb to the early 2020s). Describing the broader study: For sensitization, 2% DPC in acetone was applied to a roughly 2 cm by roughly 2 cm area of upper inner arm skin. The study tracked peripheral blood TCR repertoire changes in vivo during primary and secondary sensitization to the hapten diphenylcyclopropenone (DPC) in alopecia patients. Blood samples were taken from patients before sensitization (week 0) and then at 2, 6 and about 24 weeks after DPC sensitization. Blood for TCR sequencing was provided by twenty-nine alopecia patients at one to four time points (pre-sensitization, 2, 6 and 24 weeks). Throughout the roughly 24-week study period, patients were also given weekly therapeutic DPC doses on the scalp. The patient cohort, mostly female, included alopecia areata with under or over 50% scalp involvement, alopecia totalis and alopecia universalis. Libraries were pooled for sequencing, and variation in per-sample TCR yields was attributed mainly to small differences in library volumes within the pool. Patch tests used Finn chambers with 0.01% DPC on the upper back, scored after 6 days by International Contact Dermatitis Research Group standards.

There are a few counts of this clonotype. The antigen it recognizes is unknown. Base qualities are missing; no much larger clone stands one base away. What the study reported, not specific to this receptor: The number of PT1 expanded TCRs positively correlated with patch test score, significant at thresholds 8, 16 and 32 but not 4. Expanded TCRs formed significantly more large CDR3 similarity clusters than pre-sensitization or healthy control sets, consistent with antigen-driven responses. DPC sensitization did not change how many TCRs were above 1 in 1000 frequency, and no evidence was found of alterations in global repertoire structure. Repeated subsampling changed both the strength of the expansion versus patch-test correlation and the threshold at which the correlation became significant. All patients had alopecia, a presumed autoimmune disease, so their immune response might differ from that of healthy individuals.

Library method: RACE. The sample was run on a NextSeq 500. During library preparation, unique molecular identifiers were attached to individual cDNA molecules so that TCRs could be counted in a quantitative, reproducible way. Each blood RNA sample was used to sequence both TCR alpha and TCR beta chains. Regarding the original processing steps: Samples had a median of about 96,000 TCRs, with a range from roughly 23,224 to 700,000. V, J and CDR3 annotation of the TCR reads was carried out using the Decombinator software suite. To make PS versus PT1 abundance plots, every sample was subsampled to the same number of TCRs (28,000). Expanded TCRs were defined as absent before sensitization and observed at least eight times at the 2-week time point. Starting from the raw public reads, TCRdb applied fastp trimming at Q25, assembled clones with MiXCR and retained in-frame beta chains. Every entry covers one CDR3 protein and lists the most common genes and DNA from its rows. The authors' filters were not applied to this entry. The sample profile shows a few hundred thousand distinct CDR3 sequences; about 6% of them were found once. The ten largest clones add up to about 5.6% of the sample.

Its CDR3 holds 16 amino acids, cysteine through phenylalanine. Solely the CDR3 DNA is kept, with 48 bases framed from the first base. In the germline V gene, CDR1 corresponds to LGHNA and CDR2 to YSLEER. The V end loses 0 bases and the J end loses 0 bases, and a stretch of 11 bases separates them. Read against the paper, the sample's time point label means: patch test 2, 6 weeks after DPC sensitization. The sample's treatment or condition label, decoded: therapeutic diphenylcyclopropenone sensitization with weekly scalp DPC. At every patch-test visit, the blood draw took place before the patch test was put on. Eligible patients were aged 18 to 70, diagnosed with alopecia, deemed suitable for DPC therapy, and excluded if pregnant. Total RNA was extracted from unfractionated whole blood collected in Tempus Blood RNA tubes.

The sequence derives from a woman in her late teens or twenties with alopecia areata. Some clones in this sample may be carry-over from other donors' samples. The V and J segments used are TRBV4-3 and TRBJ1-2, with TRBD1 perhaps the D gene, on 6 matching bases. Sequencing used whole blood, obtained in connection with sensitization to the hapten diphenylcyclopropenone (DPC). The CDR3 region: CASSQEGGGPNYGYTF. The base sequence is TGCGCCAGCAGCCAAGAAGGAGGGGGGCCTAACTATGGCTACACCTTC.